These 14 T cell receptor beta chains came from one sample sequenced in a study of blood T cell repertoires in COVID-19. TCRdb's copy holds only in-frame clones and misses some; the assay was immunoSEQ multiplex PCR. This sample yields 7,000 or so clones, of which around 89% are seen a single time; more than 9% belongs to the top ten. Material: peripheral blood. The receptor set was obtained from a man in his sixties or seventies with active COVID-19.

The chain uses TRBV6-5 and TRBJ1-2, with TRBD1 matching over 7 bases. The CDR3 has 14 residues. Trimming took 6 bases from V and 2 from J; bases not matched to a gene: 6. CDR1 MNHEY and CDR2 SVGAGI come from the germline V gene. This CDR3 is CASRKGAQNYGYTF. The CDR3 nucleotides are TGTGCCAGCAGAAAGGGGGCCCAGAACTATGGCTACACCTTC.

This clone was seen once. This rearrangement joins TRBV4-3 to TRBJ2-7; unclear D gene. Trimming stripped 0 bases from V and 1 base from J, with 10 bases between. The CDR3 extends over 15 amino acids. Germline V gene data show CDR1 as LGHNA and CDR2 as YSLEER. The CDR3 sequence is CASSQDVSGSYEQYF. The CDR3, as DNA: TGCGCCAGCAGCCAAGATGTATCGGGTTCCTACGAGCAGTACTTC.

The chain uses TRBV6-1 and TRBJ2-7, with 8 bases that match TRBD1. CDR3 size: 15 residues. The germline V gene encodes CDR1 MNHNS and CDR2 SASEGT. V shed 3 bases and J 0 bases; nucleotides not matched to a gene: 4. CDR3 in DNA: TGTGCCAGCAGTGACGGACAGGGTAGCTCCTACGAGCAGTACTTC. Its translation is CASSDGQGSSYEQYF.

V is TRBV19 and J is TRBJ2-7; TRBD2 aligns across 13 bases. Looked up from germline, CDR1 is LNHDA and CDR2 is SQIVND (reference sequence). This CDR3 is built from 14 residues. The V and J ends lost 9 bases and 1 base, in that order; junction bases with no gene match: 3. Here the CDR3 reads CASRTSGSSYEQYF. DNA for the CDR3: TGTGCCAGCAGGACTAGCGGGAGTTCCTACGAGCAGTACTTC. Based on the CDR3 plus reference TRBV19 and TRBJ2-7, the full variable domain is DGGITQSPKYLFRKEGQNVTLSCEQNLNHDAMYWYRQDPGQGLRLIYYSQIVNDFQKGDIAEGYSVSREKKESFPLTVTSAQKNPTAFYLCASRTSGSSYEQYFGPGTRLTVT.

The genes are TRBV5-5 and TRBJ1-6; 7 bases are a match to TRBD1. Germline assignment: CDR1 SGHKS and CDR2 YYEKEE (reference sequence). This CDR3 comprises 15 residues. The ends lost 0 bases at V and 10 bases at J; junction bases unmatched: 7. In nucleotides, the CDR3 is TGTGCCAGCAGCTTGGGACAGGGTGGAAGCTCACCCCTCCACTTT. Protein product: CASSLGQGGSSPLHF.

Only one count was recorded for this clone. One end of the junction fails to match germline, which may point to a read error. V gene TRBV15 combines with J gene TRBJ2-3; D unresolved. Germline CDR1 is LNHNV and CDR2 is YYDKDF (reference sequence). The CDR3 totals 13 residues. This CDR3 reads CATSIAVTDTQYF. The CDR3, as DNA: TGTGCCACGAGCATAGCAGTCACAGATACGCAGTATTTT.

V and J are TRBV11-2 and TRBJ2-5; 7 bases fit TRBD1. The V and J ends lost 5 bases and 5 bases, in that order; junction bases with no gene match: 5. The CDR3 has 13 residues. CDR1 is SGHAT, CDR2 FQNNGV, per germline. The CDR3 loop is CASSLQGLETQYF. CDR3 nucleotides: TGTGCCAGCAGCCTACAGGGGTTGGAGACCCAGTACTTC.

This clone was observed once. V usage is TRBV29-1 and J usage is TRBJ2-1, with D perhaps matching TRBD2 (5 bases). Germline values: CDR1 SQVTM, CDR2 ANQGSEA. Trimming left V 7 bases short and J 1 base short, with 11 bases between. This CDR3 is built from 13 residues. The CDR3 here is CSASGYSYNEQFF. The CDR3 coding sequence is TGCAGCGCCAGCGGCTATTCCTACAATGAGCAGTTCTTC.

The table lists this clone with a few counts. The chain carries TRBV6-5 and TRBJ2-3; TRBD1 agrees at 7 bases. V was clipped by 2 bases and J by 6 bases; unmatched bases: 5. Germline V CDR1 and CDR2: MNHEY, SVGAGI. The CDR3 runs 14 residues. The chain's CDR3 is CASSYDRVGDTQYF. CDR3 in DNA: TGTGCCAGCAGTTACGACAGGGTCGGTGATACGCAGTATTTT.

The chain links TRBV11-2 to TRBJ2-7, with D possibly matching TRBD2 (5 bases). V lost 0 bases to trimming and J lost 4 bases, with 10 bases between them. This CDR3 has 14 residues. Germline V lookup: CDR1 SGHAT, CDR2 FQNNGV. CDR3 in DNA: TGTGCCAGCAGCTTAGAACTCGCGGGTTACGAGCAGTACTTC. Translated: CASSLELAGYEQYF.

J is TRBJ2-1 and V is TRBV5-1, with a weak D call TRBD2 (6 bases). CDR3 length: 15 residues. V dropped 5 bases and J dropped 0 bases, with 12 bases sitting between them. Germline V lookup: CDR1 SGHRS, CDR2 YFSETQ. For the CDR3, the DNA is TGCGCCAGCAGGATTAGCGGTAGCTCCTACAATGAGCAGTTCTTC. Residues: CASRISGSSYNEQFF.

This sequence joins TRBV14 and TRBJ2-7; TRBD2 matches at 13 bases. The length of the CDR3 is 17 residues. From germline, CDR1 is SGHDN and CDR2 FVKESK. V lost 3 bases, J lost 4 bases, and 9 bases stayed unmatched. Here the CDR3 DNA reads TGTGCCAGCAGCCAGGACCTCGGGACTAGCGGGGTTTACGAGCAGTACTTC. Residues: CASSQDLGTSGVYEQYF.

The chain is built from TRBV7-2 and TRBJ1-4; unclear D gene. The CDR3 has 14 amino acids. Between the trimmed V and J ends, which lost 5 bases and 8 bases, there was a span of 15 bases. In germline, CDR1 is SGHTA, CDR2 FQGNSA. DNA for the CDR3: TGTGCCAGCAGCATACAGACGAGTAGAGAAAAACTGTTTTTT. Encoded protein: CASSIQTSREKLFF.

The chain joins TRBV3-1 (or the pseudogene TRBV3-2) to TRBJ1-2, with unresolved D. The germline V and J ends were trimmed by 5 bases and 8 bases, with 18 bases remaining between them. The CDR3 has 14 amino acids. CDR1 is LGHDT, CDR2 YNNKEL, per germline (reference sequence). The CDR3 sequence is CASSMRLPRWGYTF. CDR3 DNA sequence: TGTGCCAGCAGCATGCGGCTCCCACGTTGGGGCTACACCTTC.